The clone carrying this T cell receptor (beta chain) has only a few counts. What it recognizes is unknown. This entry comes from a study of T cells after yellow fever vaccination. In making TCR cDNA, 5'RACE template switching added a universal primer site and UMIs to it. TCRdb processed the 5' RACE reads anew with MiXCR; each CDR3 protein has one entry. Of tens of thousands of distinct CDR3 sequences in the sample, roughly 7.3% are singletons; the top ten hold 28%. The CDR3 totals 16 residues. Germline lookup yields CDR1 MGHRA and CDR2 YSYEKL. V lost 1 base to trimming and J lost 8 bases; unmatched junction nucleotides: 6. Study conclusions and caveats: At under 98% for CD4 and about 88% for CD8, most primary-vaccination clones showed up again after the booster.

The clonotype was recovered from a young man who received the YFV17D yellow fever vaccine. The chain recombines TRBV4-1 with TRBJ1-6; 9 bases fit TRBD1. The sample was CD8+ T cells sorted from PBMCs, taken around 14 days after the first yellow fever vaccination. CDR3 coding DNA: TGCGCCAGCAGCCAAGGACAGGGGGAGGTTGATTCACCCCTCCACTTT. This translates into CASSQGQGEVDSPLHF.